What follows is one TCR beta chain and its context. Its specific antigen is unknown. Base qualities were left out, and no much larger clone turns up one base away. In the germline V gene, CDR1 corresponds to SGHVS and CDR2 to FNYEAQ. V loses 5 bases, J loses 6 bases, and the germline ends lie 20 bases apart. Its CDR3 holds 15 amino acids, cysteine through phenylalanine. Here the CDR3 DNA is all that survives: 45 bases in frame from base 1. CD8 naive samples consisted of CD45RO-negative cells that were positively selected for CCR7, yielding a CD45RA+CCR7+ population without TemRA cells. The donors were healthy, HIV-negative adults who had no recently reported acute infections or vaccinations. All donors were Caucasian adults living in Nashville, Tennessee, USA. Blood was obtained by leukapheresis, after which PBMCs were separated by Ficoll-Histopaque density gradient centrifugation and cryopreserved in liquid nitrogen vapor phase. Analytical flow cytometry was used to check the purity and quantity of each magnetically sorted T cell population. Genomic DNA was isolated from every sorted fraction and measured by UV absorbance on a Nanodrop 2000c.

The data belong to a study of shared clonotypes between healthy human individuals (dated by TCRdb to the early 2020s). In the study overall: The cohort included three men and a couple of women between 18 and 49 years of age. To increase sequencing depth and limit assay-specific biases, TCR repertoire library preparation and sequencing were carried out by different laboratories using diverse techniques. Per donor, leukapheresis produced somewhere between about 0.9 and 9 billion PBMCs. For each donor, CD4 naive and CD4 memory were each run on three plates, CD8 naive on two plates, and CD8 memory on one plate. Blood TCR repertoires of a handful of healthy adults were deeply sequenced to estimate repertoire size and the extent of clonotype sharing between individuals.

Using the deep immunoSEQ assay, multiplex PCR amplified TCR CDR3 regions from genomic DNA. Extracted genomic DNA from each cell subset was distributed evenly across all wells of several immunoSEQ 96-well plates, and each plate was treated as a replicate. For sorted subsets, about 0.2 ug genomic DNA, equal to tens of thousands of T cell genomes, was loaded into each replicate PCR. The purified libraries were quantified using a Qubit 3.0 fluorometer, sized with a Bioanalyzer 2100, and then quantified again using the KAPA Library Quantification kit. A separate single-read 150-cycle Illumina NextSeq 550 flow cell was used to sequence each immunoSEQ 96-well plate. The published analysis was carried out like this. Because only junctional sequences without quality scores were contained in the immunoSEQ output, filtering matching that applied to full-length reads could not be performed. To assign V/J genes and CDR3, sequences were annotated against IMGT germline references using PyIR, a Python wrapper for IgBLAST v1.9. Reads were filtered out if the reads had weak V/J assignments (E-value above 1e-6), no CDR3, stop codons, out-of-frame junctions, or ambiguous translated residues. V3J clonotypes were defined as sequences sharing an identical inferred V gene, J gene, and CDR3 amino acid sequence. Percentage overlap between repertoires was calculated by dividing the number of shared unique clonotypes by the size of the smaller repertoire. Repertoire richness was assessed with RTK rarefaction, the Chao1 estimator, and Recon v2.1 estimates of unobserved clonotypes. Generation probabilities for all TCRbeta clonotypes obtained by the gDNA method from a handful of donors were computed using OLGA. TCRdb took over this immuneACCESS table, retaining in-frame rearrangements with V and J assigned. Such tables are incomplete; in checked studies, under half of the missing clones stem from an unresolved V gene, and the remainder is unexplained. The V and J calls and clone size are taken from that table; D and trimming were inferred from the DNA. The sample has around 2,000,000 clones on record, approximately 94% of them singletons. Together, the top ten hold about 1.1% of the sample.

The paper's findings and limits, for the study overall: Pairwise subsampling indicated that sequencing depth was expected to affect the degree of clonotype sharing among donors. Compared with non-shared clonotypes, clonotypes shared by all four sorted-subset donors had higher generation probabilities. Sampling was limited to blood, and TCR repertoires in tissue likely differ from TCR repertoires in blood. Across a few donors, around 5% of naive CD4, 3% to 3.5% of naive CD8, 2% to 2.5% of memory CD4, and approximately 0.4% of memory CD8 clonotypes were shared. Larger estimated clonotype richness was generally found for naive subsets than for memory subsets. The genetic and exposure-history diversity represented was limited by the small number of donors. Even with the large sequencing depth, rarefaction of the sorted-subset datasets indicated that sequencing was incomplete.

The V gene is TRBV7-6 and the J gene is TRBJ2-7; the D gene could be TRBD1 or TRBD2, each one agreeing over 5 bases. The sample consisted of naive CD8+ T cells sorted from blood. The cell subset or site label for this specimen denotes: CD45RA+CCR7+. The receptor's source is a man aged 18 to 30 in good health. The nucleotide sequence is given as TGTGCCAGCAGCCTGCTCCGGGACGGAATATCCGAGCAGTACTTC. Its coded protein is CASSLLRDGISEQYF.